This T cell receptor beta chain was identified in a study of blood T cell repertoires in COVID-19. Study-level information: The United States, Italy and Spain supplied acute and convalescent COVID-19 samples. PBMCs, B-cell-depleted T cells, or T cells were the source of the cDNA or gDNA that made up the material.

Repertoires were generated with immunoSEQ multiplex PCR, while TCRdb's copy carries only in-frame clones and drops some. The sample holds about 180,000 clones, approximately 85% seen once. The CDR3 loop spans 13 amino acids. This receptor was taken from a human donor with active or convalescent COVID-19. The donor label of this sample is uncertain. The rearrangement joins TRBV21-1 to TRBJ2-7; the table assigns TRBD2, which was not confirmed against the DNA. TRBV21-1 is noted as a pseudogene. The sample taken for sequencing was peripheral blood. CDR3 nucleotide sequence: TGTGCCAGCAGCAAAGCACGACTCTACGAGCAGTACTTC. Translated, it gives CASSKARLYEQYF.